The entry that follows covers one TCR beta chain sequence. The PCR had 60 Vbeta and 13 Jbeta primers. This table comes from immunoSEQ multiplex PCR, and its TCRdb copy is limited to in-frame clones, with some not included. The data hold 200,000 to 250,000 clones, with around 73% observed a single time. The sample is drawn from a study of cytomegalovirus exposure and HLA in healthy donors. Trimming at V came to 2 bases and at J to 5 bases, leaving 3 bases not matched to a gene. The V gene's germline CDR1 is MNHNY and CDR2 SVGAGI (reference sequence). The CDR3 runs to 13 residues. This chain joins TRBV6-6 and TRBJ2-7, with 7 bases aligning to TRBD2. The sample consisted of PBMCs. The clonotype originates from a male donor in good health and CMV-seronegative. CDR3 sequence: CASSYGGVDEQYF. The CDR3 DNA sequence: TGTGCCAGCAGTTACGGGGGGGTAGACGAGCAGTACTTC.